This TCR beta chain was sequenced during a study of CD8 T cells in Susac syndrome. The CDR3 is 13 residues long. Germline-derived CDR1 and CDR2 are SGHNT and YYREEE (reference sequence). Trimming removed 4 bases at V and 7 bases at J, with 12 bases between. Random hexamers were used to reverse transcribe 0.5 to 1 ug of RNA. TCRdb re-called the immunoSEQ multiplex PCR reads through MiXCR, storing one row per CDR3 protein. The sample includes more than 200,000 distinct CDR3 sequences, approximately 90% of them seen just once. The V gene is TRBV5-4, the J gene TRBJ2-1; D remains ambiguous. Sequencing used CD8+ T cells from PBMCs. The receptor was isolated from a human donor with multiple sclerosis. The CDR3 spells CASSPLSLNEQFF. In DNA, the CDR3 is TGTGCCAGCAGCCCTCTAAGTCTGAATGAGCAGTTCTTC.